This T cell receptor beta chain derives from a study of blood T cell repertoires in COVID-19. In the study overall: The origin of the acute and convalescent COVID-19 samples was the United States, Italy and Spain.

Authors' processing steps: Using reference gene primer amplification, nucleated cell counts were estimated. The method was immunoSEQ multiplex PCR; TCRdb's version includes in-frame clones alone and lacks a portion of them. That table supplies the V and J calls and clone size; D and trimming were determined from the DNA. The table records about 220,000 clones, around 80% of them present only once. The length of the CDR3 is 14 residues. Germline lookup yields CDR1 LNHNV and CDR2 YYDKDF (reference sequence). Trimming shortened V by 3 bases and J by 2 bases, and 10 bases separated the two germline ends. This clone was found once.

This receptor was identified in a man aged 35 to 55 who had recovered from COVID-19. The V gene is TRBV15, the J gene TRBJ1-2; the D is unclear. The material sequenced was peripheral blood. CDR3 region: CATSSGLRNYGYTF. CDR3 in DNA: TGTGCCACCAGCAGTGGACTGCGGAACTATGGCTACACCTTC.